This T cell receptor (beta chain) was sequenced in a study of blood T cells in healthy people across ages. V was shortened by 5 bases and J by 5 bases, with 15 bases between the two germline ends. Germline V CDR1 and CDR2: LGHDT, YNNKEL (reference sequence). The CDR3 covers 14 residues. Healthy Caucasian individuals from Russia aged 6 to 90 served as donors. A J-beta primer mix and a sample-barcoded 5' primer were used in a second PCR of roughly 6 to 12 cycles. A single record per CDR3 protein comes from TCRdb applying MiXCR to the 5' RACE reads. The sample holds around 700,000 distinct CDR3 sequences; around 25% are singletons and the top ten take 9.4%. Another study also made use of these data, one on T cells of mothers and their children.

This TCR was recovered from a boy aged 5-17 years in good health. The sequencing sample was made of blood. The J gene is TRBJ1-1, the V gene TRBV3-1; a possible D gene is TRBD1 (6 bases). The CDR3 sequence: CASSVRGIWTEAFF. Written as DNA, the CDR3 is TGTGCCAGCAGCGTCAGGGGCATCTGGACTGAAGCTTTCTTT.